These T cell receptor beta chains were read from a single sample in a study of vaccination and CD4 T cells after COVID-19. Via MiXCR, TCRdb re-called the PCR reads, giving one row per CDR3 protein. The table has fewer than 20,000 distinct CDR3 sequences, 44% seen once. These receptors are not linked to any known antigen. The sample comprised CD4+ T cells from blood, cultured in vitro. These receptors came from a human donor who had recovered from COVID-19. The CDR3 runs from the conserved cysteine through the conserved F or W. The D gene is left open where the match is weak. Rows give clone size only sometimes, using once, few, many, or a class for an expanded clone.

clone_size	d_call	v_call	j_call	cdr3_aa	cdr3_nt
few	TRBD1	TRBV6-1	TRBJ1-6	CASSRTGNSYNSPLHF	TGTGCCAGCAGTCGGACAGGGAACTCCTATAATTCACCCCTCCACTTT
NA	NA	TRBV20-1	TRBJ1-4	CSAPYRVEGEKLFF	TGCAGTGCTCCTTACAGGGTTGAGGGCGAAAAACTGTTTTTT
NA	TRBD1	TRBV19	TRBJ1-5	CASRYTGQGINQPQHF	TGTGCCAGTAGATATACCGGACAGGGGATTAATCAGCCCCAGCATTTT
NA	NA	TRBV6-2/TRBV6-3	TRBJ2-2	CASSYSWNTGELFF	TGTGCCAGCAGTTACTCGTGGAACACCGGGGAGCTGTTTTTT
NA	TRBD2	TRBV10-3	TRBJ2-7	CAIRAGGTSNLRGYEQYF	TGTGCCATCAGAGCGGGAGGTACATCAAATCTTCGGGGCTACGAGCAGTACTTC
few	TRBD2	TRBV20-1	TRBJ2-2	CSARDLAGDTGELFF	TGCAGTGCTAGAGATCTAGCGGGAGACACCGGGGAGCTGTTTTTT
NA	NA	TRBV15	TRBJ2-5	CATEIGGSGETQYF	TGTGCCACCGAGATTGGGGGGAGTGGGGAGACCCAGTACTTC
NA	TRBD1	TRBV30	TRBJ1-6	CAWSTPVPGQGHSPLHF	TGTGCCTGGAGTACTCCTGTCCCGGGACAGGGTCATTCACCCCTCCACTTT
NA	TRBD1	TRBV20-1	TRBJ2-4	CSAKLGQGTDTQYF	TGCAGTGCCAAGCTGGGACAGGGAACGGACACTCAGTACTTC
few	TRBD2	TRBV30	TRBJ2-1	CAWFRGTSGSTNEQFF	TGTGCCTGGTTCAGGGGGACTAGCGGGAGTACGAATGAGCAGTTCTTC
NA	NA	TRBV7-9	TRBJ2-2	CAIDETGELFF	TGTGCCATCGATGAAACCGGGGAGCTGTTTTTT
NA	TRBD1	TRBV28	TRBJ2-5	CASRTFTGTGSLGAKETQYF	TGTGCCAGCAGGACTTTCACCGGGACAGGAAGCTTGGGTGCCAAAGAGACCCAGTACTTC
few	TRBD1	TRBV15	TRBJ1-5	CATGRQGAVQPQHF	TGTGCCACCGGAAGACAGGGAGCGGTTCAGCCCCAGCATTTT
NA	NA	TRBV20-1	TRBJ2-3	CSVRPGVILGTDTQYF	TGCAGTGTTAGGCCGGGAGTAATATTGGGCACAGATACGCAGTATTTT
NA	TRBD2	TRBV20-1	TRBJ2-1	CSARGLSAGTSGMREQFF	TGCAGTGCTAGAGGACTAAGCGCCGGGACTAGCGGGATGAGGGAGCAGTTCTTC
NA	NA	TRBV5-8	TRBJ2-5	CASSLVRVFQETQYF	TGTGCCAGCAGCTTGGTTCGGGTCTTCCAAGAGACCCAGTACTTC
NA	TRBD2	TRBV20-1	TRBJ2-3	CSARDGVLAGGPGDTQYF	TGCAGTGCTAGAGATGGTGTACTAGCGGGAGGGCCGGGAGATACGCAGTATTTT
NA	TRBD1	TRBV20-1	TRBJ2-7	CSARQGTGDYEQYF	TGCAGTGCCAGGCAAGGGACAGGAGATTACGAGCAGTACTTC
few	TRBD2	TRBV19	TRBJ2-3	CASSPPGLAGVGQYF	TGTGCCAGTAGTCCTCCGGGACTAGCGGGAGTTGGGCAGTATTTT
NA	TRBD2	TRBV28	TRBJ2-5	CASSRITSGRPETQYF	TGTGCCAGCAGCCGCATAACTAGCGGGAGGCCGGAGACCCAGTACTTC
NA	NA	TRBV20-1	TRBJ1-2	CSARDRRRDLYGYTF	TGCAGTGCTAGAGATCGGAGACGGGATCTCTATGGCTACACCTTC
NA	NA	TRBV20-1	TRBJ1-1	CSAIDPRQDGTEAFF	TGCAGTGCTATTGATCCGAGACAGGATGGCACTGAAGCTTTCTTT
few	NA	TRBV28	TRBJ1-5	CASSFTGTKNQPQHF	TGTGCCAGCAGTTTTACCGGGACAAAGAATCAGCCCCAGCATTTT
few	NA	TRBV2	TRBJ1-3	CASSEEGDTIYF	TGTGCCAGCAGTGAAGAGGGGGACACCATATATTTT
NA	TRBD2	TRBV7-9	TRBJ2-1	CASSFRGLARGDEQFF	TGTGCCAGCAGCTTTAGGGGACTAGCAAGGGGGGATGAGCAGTTCTTC
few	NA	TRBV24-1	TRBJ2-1	CATRNPGEGNEQFF	TGTGCCACAAGGAACCCAGGGGAGGGCAATGAGCAGTTCTTC
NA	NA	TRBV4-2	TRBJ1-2	CASSQDRGAVPYGYTF	TGTGCCAGCAGCCAAGACCGGGGTGCAGTCCCCTATGGCTACACCTTC
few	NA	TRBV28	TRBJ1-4	CASSLWLGKLFF	TGTGCCAGCAGTTTATGGTTGGGAAAACTGTTTTTT
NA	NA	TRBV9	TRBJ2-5	CASSVGIGSFGETQYF	TGTGCCAGCAGCGTAGGGATAGGGAGCTTTGGAGAGACCCAGTACTTC
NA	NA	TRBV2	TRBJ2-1	CASSYYNEQFF	TGTGCCAGCAGTTACTACAATGAGCAGTTCTTC
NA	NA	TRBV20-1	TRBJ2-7	CSARALGKEYYEQYF	TGCAGTGCTAGGGCATTAGGGAAGGAGTACTACGAGCAGTACTTC
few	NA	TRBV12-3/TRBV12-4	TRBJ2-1	CASSWGGDEQFF	TGTGCCAGCAGTTGGGGAGGAGATGAGCAGTTCTTC
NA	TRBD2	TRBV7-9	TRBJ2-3	CASSSGLAARTDTQYF	TGTGCCAGCAGCTCCGGACTAGCGGCTCGCACAGATACGCAGTATTTT
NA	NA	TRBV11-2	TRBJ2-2	CASSPLAVNTGELFF	TGTGCCAGCAGCCCTTTAGCGGTAAACACCGGGGAGCTGTTTTTT
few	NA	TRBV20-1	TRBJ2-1	CSARGRAGAGLSPNEQFF	TGCAGTGCTAGAGGGCGCGCCGGGGCGGGACTTTCTCCTAATGAGCAGTTCTTC
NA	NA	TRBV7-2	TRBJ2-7	CASSRIGGYEQYF	TGTGCCAGCAGCCGCATTGGCGGCTACGAGCAGTACTTC
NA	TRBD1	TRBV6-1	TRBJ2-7	CASRGQGTYEQYF	TGTGCCAGCCGGGGACAGGGAACCTACGAGCAGTACTTC
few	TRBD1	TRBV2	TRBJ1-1	CASSPRTGGMNTEAFF	TGTGCCAGCAGTCCTCGAACAGGGGGTATGAACACTGAAGCTTTCTTT
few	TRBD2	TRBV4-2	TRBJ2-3	CASSQEFGGADTQYF	TGTGCCAGCAGCCAAGAATTTGGGGGGGCAGATACGCAGTATTTT
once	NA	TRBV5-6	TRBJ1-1	CASSLMGATEAFF	TGTGCCAGCAGCTTGATGGGGGCCACTGAAGCTTTCTTT
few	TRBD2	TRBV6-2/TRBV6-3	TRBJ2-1	CASSRSLSGSIGNEQFF	TGTGCCAGCAGCCGTTCCCTAAGCGGGAGCATCGGCAATGAGCAGTTCTTC
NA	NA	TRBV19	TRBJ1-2	CASSMLDPKGGYTF	TGTGCCAGTAGTATGCTGGACCCGAAGGGCGGCTACACCTTC
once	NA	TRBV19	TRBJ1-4	CASSTGRSATNEKLFF	TGTGCCAGTAGTACGGGACGGTCAGCAACTAATGAAAAACTGTTTTTT
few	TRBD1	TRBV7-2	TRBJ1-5	CASSLKDIRQGVVYSNQPQHF	TGTGCCAGCAGCTTAAAAGACATCCGACAGGGGGTTGTGTATAGCAATCAGCCCCAGCATTTT
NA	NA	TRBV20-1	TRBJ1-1	CSARDWKRVTEAFF	TGCAGTGCTAGAGATTGGAAACGGGTTACTGAAGCTTTCTTT
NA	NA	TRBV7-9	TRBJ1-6	CASSLASGPLHF	TGTGCCAGCAGCTTAGCCAGCGGACCCCTCCACTTT
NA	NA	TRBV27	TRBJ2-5	CASSLSGTTTQYF	TGTGCCAGCAGTTTATCGGGGACAACGACCCAGTACTTC
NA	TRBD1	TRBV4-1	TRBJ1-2	CASSQGRTGVGYTF	TGCGCCAGCAGCCAAGGCAGGACAGGGGTAGGCTACACCTTC